This T cell receptor (beta chain) was observed in a study of T cells in Graves' hyperthyroidism and ophthalmopathy. Many counts were recorded for this clonotype. Germline values: CDR1 KGHSH, CDR2 LQKENI. Between the trimmed V and J ends, which lost 0 bases and 0 bases, there was a span of 6 bases. The CDR3 consists of 15 residues. RNA transcripts gave rise to amplified TCR beta CDR3 regions. During a first-round RT-PCR of the TCR CDR3, the HTBI primer set was used. TCRdb re-derived calls from the multiplex PCR reads in MiXCR, one entry per CDR3 protein. The table has about 380,000 distinct CDR3 sequences, approximately 13% seen once.

Sequencing was carried out using blood. The receptor's source is a woman aged 60-75 years with Graves' hyperthyroidism. The rearrangement uses TRBV18 and TRBJ2-1, with D possibly being TRBD2 (6 bases). The CDR3 DNA follows: TGTGCCAGCTCACCACCGGGACTCTCCTACAATGAGCAGTTCTTC. Amino acids: CASSPPGLSYNEQFF.